The sequence of this T cell receptor (beta chain) was determined in a study of OX40 agonist ivuxolimab in advanced cancers. The wider study: Participants could have had prior anti-PD-1, anti-PD-L1 or anti-CTLA-4 therapy, and more than 35% had some.

V was pared by 0 bases and J by 2 bases, with 10 bases between. The CDR3 is 16 residues long. Germline CDR1 LGHNA, CDR2 YSLEER. Patients with autoimmune history or systemic immunosuppression were excluded. Using immunoSEQ multiplex PCR, the repertoire was profiled, and TCRdb retains in-frame clones only, with some absent. The sample yields more than 15,000 clones, just under 75% seen once. This receptor was taken from an adult with an advanced solid tumor such as melanoma, head and neck, liver or kidney cancer. The chain combines TRBV4-3 with TRBJ1-4, with D possibly TRBD1 on 5 matching bases. The sample was CD4+ or CD8+ T cells sorted from blood, taken in a trial of the OX40 agonist ivuxolimab. DNA of the CDR3: TGCGCCAGCAGCCAAGATGTAGGGGACACTAATGAAAAACTGTTTTTT. Translated, it gives CASSQDVGDTNEKLFF.